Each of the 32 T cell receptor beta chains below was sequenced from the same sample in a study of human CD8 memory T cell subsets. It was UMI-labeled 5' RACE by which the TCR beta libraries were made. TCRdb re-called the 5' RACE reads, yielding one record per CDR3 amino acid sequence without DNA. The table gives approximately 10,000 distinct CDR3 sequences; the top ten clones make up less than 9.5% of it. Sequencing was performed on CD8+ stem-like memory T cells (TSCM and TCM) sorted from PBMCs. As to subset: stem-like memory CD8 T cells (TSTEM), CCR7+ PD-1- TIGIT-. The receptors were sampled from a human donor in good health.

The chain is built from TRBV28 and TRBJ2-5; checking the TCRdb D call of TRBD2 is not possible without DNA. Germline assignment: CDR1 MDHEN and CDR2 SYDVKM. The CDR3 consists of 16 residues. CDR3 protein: CASRLTVLAGEETQYF.

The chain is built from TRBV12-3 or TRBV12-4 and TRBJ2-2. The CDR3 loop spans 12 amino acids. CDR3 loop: CASSLGTGELFF.

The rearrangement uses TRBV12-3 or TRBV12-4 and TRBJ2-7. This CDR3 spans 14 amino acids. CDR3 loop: CASSFLPGTYEQYF.

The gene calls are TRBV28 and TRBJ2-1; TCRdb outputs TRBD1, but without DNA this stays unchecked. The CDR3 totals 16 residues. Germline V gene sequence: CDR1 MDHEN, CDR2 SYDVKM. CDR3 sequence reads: CASSLPGQGFYNEQFF. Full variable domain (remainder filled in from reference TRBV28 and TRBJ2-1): DVKVTQSSRYLVKRTGEKVFLECVQDMDHENMFWYRQDPGLGLRLIYFSYDVKMKEKGDIPEGYSVSREKKERFSLILESASTNQTSMYLCASSLPGQGFYNEQFFGPGTRLTVL.

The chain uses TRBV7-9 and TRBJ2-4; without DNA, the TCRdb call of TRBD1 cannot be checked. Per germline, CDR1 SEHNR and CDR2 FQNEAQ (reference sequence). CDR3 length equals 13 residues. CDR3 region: CASRPGIGNIQYF.

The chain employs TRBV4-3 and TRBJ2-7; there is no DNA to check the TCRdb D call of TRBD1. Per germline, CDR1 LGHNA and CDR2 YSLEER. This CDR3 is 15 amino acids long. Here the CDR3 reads CASSQEIAGAYEQYF.

CDR3 sequence: CASSFRLRDRNQPQHF. This sequence joins TRBV7-8 and TRBJ1-5; TCRdb's assignment of TRBD1 cannot be checked, as there is no DNA. The germline V gene encodes CDR1 SGHVS and CDR2 FQNEAQ. The CDR3 is 16 amino acids. Full variable domain (outside the CDR3, taken from reference TRBV7-8 and TRBJ1-5): GAGVSQSPRYKVAKRGQDVALRCDPISGHVSLFWYQQALGQGPEFLTYFQNEAQLDKSGLPSDRFFAERPEGSVSTLKIQRTQQEDSAVYLCASSFRLRDRNQPQHFGDGTRLSIL.

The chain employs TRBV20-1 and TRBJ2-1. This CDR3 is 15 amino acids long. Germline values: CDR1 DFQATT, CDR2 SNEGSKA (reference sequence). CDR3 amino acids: CSARALQSSYNEQFF.

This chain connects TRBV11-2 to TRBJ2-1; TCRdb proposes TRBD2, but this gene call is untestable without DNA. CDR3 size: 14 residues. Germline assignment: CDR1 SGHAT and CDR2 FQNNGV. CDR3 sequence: CASRGAPAGDEQFF.

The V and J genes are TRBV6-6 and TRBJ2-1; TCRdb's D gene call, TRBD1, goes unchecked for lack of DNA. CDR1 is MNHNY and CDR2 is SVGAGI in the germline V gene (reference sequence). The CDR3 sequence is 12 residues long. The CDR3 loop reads CASLDSYNEQFF.

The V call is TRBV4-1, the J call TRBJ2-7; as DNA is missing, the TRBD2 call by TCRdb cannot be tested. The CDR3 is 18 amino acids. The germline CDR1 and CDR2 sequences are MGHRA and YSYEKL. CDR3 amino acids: CASSQDQGLAGATYEQYF.

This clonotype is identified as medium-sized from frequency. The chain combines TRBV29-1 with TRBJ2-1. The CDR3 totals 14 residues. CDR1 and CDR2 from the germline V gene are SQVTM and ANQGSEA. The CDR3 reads CSVEGRSSYNEQFF.

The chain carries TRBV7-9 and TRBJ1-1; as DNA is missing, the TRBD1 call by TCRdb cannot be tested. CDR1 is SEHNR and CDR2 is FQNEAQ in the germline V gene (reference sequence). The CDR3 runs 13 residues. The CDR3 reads CASSQGPNTEAFF.

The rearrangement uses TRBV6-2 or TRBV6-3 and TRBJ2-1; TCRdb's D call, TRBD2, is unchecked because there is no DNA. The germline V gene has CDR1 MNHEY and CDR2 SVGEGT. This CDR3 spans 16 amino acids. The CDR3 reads CASSYASGRFYNEQFF.

CDR3 in amino acids: CASSFGSASGSGWEQFF. The V gene is TRBV12-3 or TRBV12-4, the J gene TRBJ2-1; the D gene TCRdb calls, TRBD2, cannot be checked with no DNA. The CDR3 is 17 residues long.

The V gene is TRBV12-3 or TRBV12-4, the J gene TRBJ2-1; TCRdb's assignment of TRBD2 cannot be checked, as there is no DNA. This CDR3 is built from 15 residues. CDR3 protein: CASALLAGGDNEQFF.

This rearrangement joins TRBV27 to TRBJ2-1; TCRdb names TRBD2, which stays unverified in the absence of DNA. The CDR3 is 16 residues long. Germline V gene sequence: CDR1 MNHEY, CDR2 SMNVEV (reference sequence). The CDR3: CASSLGTSGSEVEQFF.

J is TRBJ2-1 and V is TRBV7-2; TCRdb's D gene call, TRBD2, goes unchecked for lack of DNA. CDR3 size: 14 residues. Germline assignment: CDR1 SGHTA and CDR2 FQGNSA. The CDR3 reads CASSRTSGVDEQFF.

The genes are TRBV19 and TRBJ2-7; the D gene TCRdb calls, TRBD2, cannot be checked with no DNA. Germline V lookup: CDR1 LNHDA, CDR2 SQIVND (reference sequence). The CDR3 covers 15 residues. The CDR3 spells CASSIRPSGLYEQYF.

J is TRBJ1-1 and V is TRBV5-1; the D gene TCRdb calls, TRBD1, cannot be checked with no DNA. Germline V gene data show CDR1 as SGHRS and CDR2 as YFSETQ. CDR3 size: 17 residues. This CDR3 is CASSRTGGAEFGTEAFF.

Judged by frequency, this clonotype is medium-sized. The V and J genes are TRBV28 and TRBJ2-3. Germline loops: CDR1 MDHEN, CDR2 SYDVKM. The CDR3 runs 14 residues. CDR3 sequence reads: CASSFLTSTDTQYF.

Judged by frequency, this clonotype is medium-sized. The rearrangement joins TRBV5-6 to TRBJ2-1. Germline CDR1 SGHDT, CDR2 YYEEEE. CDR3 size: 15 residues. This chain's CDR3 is CASSWPEASHNEQFF.

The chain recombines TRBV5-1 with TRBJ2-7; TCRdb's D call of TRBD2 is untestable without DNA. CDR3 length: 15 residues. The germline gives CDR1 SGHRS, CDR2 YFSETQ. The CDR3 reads CASSFGTSGAYEQYF.

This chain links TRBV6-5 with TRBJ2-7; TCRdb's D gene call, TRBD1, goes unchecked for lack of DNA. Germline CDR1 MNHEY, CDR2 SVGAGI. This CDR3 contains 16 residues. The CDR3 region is CASSQAGREFSYEQYF.

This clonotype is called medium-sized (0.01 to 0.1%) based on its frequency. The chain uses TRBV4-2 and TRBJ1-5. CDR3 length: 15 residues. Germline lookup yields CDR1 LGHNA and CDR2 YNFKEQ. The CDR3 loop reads CASSPRGDSNQPQHF.

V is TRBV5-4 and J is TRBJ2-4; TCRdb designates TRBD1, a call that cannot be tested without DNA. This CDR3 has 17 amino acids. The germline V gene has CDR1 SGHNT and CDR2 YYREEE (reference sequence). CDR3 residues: CASSLGQGGAAKNIQYF.

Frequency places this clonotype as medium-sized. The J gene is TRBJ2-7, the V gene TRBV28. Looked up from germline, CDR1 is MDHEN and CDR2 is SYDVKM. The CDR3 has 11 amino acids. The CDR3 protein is CASSTYDEQYF.

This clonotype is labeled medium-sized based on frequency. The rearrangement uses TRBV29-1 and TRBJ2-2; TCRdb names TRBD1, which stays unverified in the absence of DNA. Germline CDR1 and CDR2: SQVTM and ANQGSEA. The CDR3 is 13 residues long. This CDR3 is CSVGTANTGELFF.

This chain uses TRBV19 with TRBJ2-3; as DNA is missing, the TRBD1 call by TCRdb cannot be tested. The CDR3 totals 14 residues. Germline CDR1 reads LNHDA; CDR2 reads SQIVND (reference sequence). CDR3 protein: CASTSGEGTDTQYF.

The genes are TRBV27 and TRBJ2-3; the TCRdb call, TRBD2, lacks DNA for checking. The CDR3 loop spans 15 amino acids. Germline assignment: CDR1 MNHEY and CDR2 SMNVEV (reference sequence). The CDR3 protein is CASSLSPSWTDTQYF.

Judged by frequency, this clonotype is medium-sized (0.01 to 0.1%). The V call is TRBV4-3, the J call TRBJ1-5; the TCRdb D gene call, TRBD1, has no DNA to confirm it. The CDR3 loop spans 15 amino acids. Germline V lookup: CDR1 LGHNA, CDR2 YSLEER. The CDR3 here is CASSQDWTGDQPQHF.

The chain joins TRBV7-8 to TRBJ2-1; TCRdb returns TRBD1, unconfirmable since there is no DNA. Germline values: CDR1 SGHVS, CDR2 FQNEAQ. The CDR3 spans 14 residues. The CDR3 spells CASSSGTQANEQFF.